Given below is one T cell receptor (beta chain) in context. This record comes from a study of blood T cell repertoires in COVID-19. CDR1 and CDR2 from the germline V gene are LNHDA and SQIVND (reference sequence). The V and J ends lost 5 bases and 1 base, in that order; junction bases with no gene match: 8. The CDR3 runs to 15 residues. Assay used: immunoSEQ multiplex PCR; TCRdb lists only in-frame clones, some missing. The top ten hold 5.1% of the sample, which has some 190,000 clones, approximately 84% seen once. The genes are TRBV19 and TRBJ2-7; 7 bases are a match to TRBD1. The origin of this receptor is a woman between 65 and 79 years old with active or convalescent COVID-19. Sequences were obtained from peripheral blood. The CDR3 is CASSSSRDSSYEQYF. CDR3 nucleotide sequence: TGTGCCAGTAGTTCAAGCCGGGACAGTTCCTACGAGCAGTACTTC.